This T cell receptor beta chain was found in a study of control samples from healthy donors and cancer patients. Repertoires were generated with immunoSEQ multiplex PCR, while TCRdb's copy carries only in-frame clones and drops some. The sample lists approximately 130,000 clones, around 92% occurring once. V was clipped by 5 bases and J by 2 bases; unmatched bases: 6. The CDR3 has 15 amino acids. Germline-derived CDR1 and CDR2 are SGHTA and FQGNSA. This rearrangement joins TRBV7-2 to TRBJ2-7; 10 bases match TRBD2. The specimen sequenced was blood. The receptor comes from a man aged 50 to 60 in good health. CDR3 nucleotide sequence: TGTGCCAGCAGCGCGACAGCGGGGGGGACCTACGAGCAGTACTTC. It encodes CASSATAGGTYEQYF.